The 18 T cell receptor beta chains listed next were all sequenced from one sample in a study of B cell selection in AIRE deficiency. Generated by immunoSEQ multiplex PCR, the TCRdb table keeps only in-frame clones and is missing some. The sample records over 15,000 clones, about 93% being singletons. Sorted regulatory T cells were CD4-positive, CD25-high and CD127-low or negative. Sequencing was done on a sample of CD4+CD25+ Tregs sorted from PBMCs. Receptors were obtained from a human donor in good health.

The chain uses TRBV18 and TRBJ2-7, with D maybe TRBD2 (5 bases). Trimming pared 0 bases from V and 0 bases from J, leaving 6 bases between. CDR3 size: 14 residues. Germline CDR1 reads KGHSH; CDR2 reads LQKENI. The CDR3 DNA is TGTGCCAGCTCACCACCAGGGAGCTCCTACGAGCAGTACTTC. Translated: CASSPPGSSYEQYF.

In this sample, this clone turned up once. The chain combines TRBV5-1 with TRBJ2-7; D ambiguous. The V gene's germline CDR1 is SGHRS and CDR2 YFSETQ. Trimming left V 4 bases short and J 4 bases short, with 9 bases between. CDR3 length: 12 amino acids. In DNA, the CDR3 is TGCGCCAGCAGCGTTGGGAATTACGAGCAGTACTTC. Protein sequence: CASSVGNYEQYF.

This clone was found once. The CDR3 coding sequence is TGCGCCAGCAGTGAGATTATAGCGGGAGCAAGCGAGCAGTACTTC. Encoded protein: CASSEIIAGASEQYF. The rearrangement uses TRBV10-2 and TRBJ2-7; 9 nucleotides match TRBD2. The junction had 8 bases not matched to a gene; V was cut back by 2 bases and J by 6 bases. The CDR3 is 15 residues long. Germline values: CDR1 WSHSY, CDR2 SAAADI.

The chain combines TRBV7-2 with TRBJ2-1, with D possibly matching TRBD1 (6 bases). V dropped 5 bases and J dropped 4 bases, with 9 bases sitting between them. CDR3 length: 13 amino acids. Germline assignment: CDR1 SGHTA and CDR2 FQGNSA. The CDR3 sequence: CASSRQEYNEQFF. CDR3 nucleotides: TGTGCCAGCAGCAGACAGGAGTACAATGAGCAGTTCTTC. Using reference TRBV7-2 and TRBJ2-1 for the parts outside the CDR3, the full variable domain is GAGVSQSPSNKVTEKGKDVELRCDPISGHTALYWYRQSLGQGLEFLIYFQGNSAPDKSGLPSDRFSAERTGGSVSTLTIQRTQQEDSAVYLCASSRQEYNEQFFGPGTRLTVL.

This chain joins TRBV7-2 and TRBJ2-1; D is possibly TRBD2 (5 bases). Germline V gene lookup returns CDR1 SGHTA and CDR2 FQGNSA. Trimming removed 0 bases from V and 6 bases from J, with 15 bases in between. The CDR3 contains 16 residues. This CDR3 is CASSLARAGVGNEQFF. DNA of the CDR3: TGTGCCAGCAGCTTAGCGAGGGCCGGGGTCGGCAATGAGCAGTTCTTC.

A single count supports this clone. The gene calls are TRBV18 and TRBJ2-3, with D hard to call. Deletions cut 0 bases from V and 7 bases from J, with 17 bases between. This CDR3 is built from 16 residues. Germline CDR1 and CDR2: KGHSH and LQKENI. The DNA for the CDR3 is TGTGCCAGCTCACCACCGCTAAACTCAAATCCCTATACGCAGTATTTT. This codes for CASSPPLNSNPYTQYF.

The J gene is TRBJ2-4, the V gene TRBV7-2; either TRBD1 or TRBD2 may fit D (5 bases each). CDR1 is SGHTA, CDR2 FQGNSA, per germline. V gave up 5 bases and J gave up 9 bases, with 20 bases separating them. The CDR3 runs 15 residues. The CDR3 sequence: CASSSTGPGDVIQYF. The CDR3 DNA reads TGTGCCAGCAGCAGCACCGGCCCCGGGGACGTCATTCAGTACTTC.

DNA of the CDR3: TGTGCCAGCTCTATCCCTCCACGAAAGACCTATGGCTACACCTTC. Its translation is CASSIPPRKTYGYTF. The V gene is TRBV5-8, the J gene TRBJ1-2; D is ambiguous. The length of the CDR3 is 15 residues. CDR1 and CDR2 (germline): SGHTS, YDEGEE. Trimming left V 7 bases short and J 4 bases short, with 20 bases between.

V usage is TRBV19 and J usage is TRBJ1-3; tentative D call: TRBD1 (6 bases). CDR1 and CDR2 (germline): LNHDA, SQIVND (reference sequence). The CDR3 spans 19 residues. The V end lost 5 bases, the J end lost 1 base, and 24 bases lay between the germline ends. CDR3 protein: CASSLTGRGSGISGNTIYF. The CDR3 region has the DNA TGTGCCAGTAGTTTGACTGGCAGGGGATCGGGAATTTCTGGAAACACCATATATTTT.

The gene calls are TRBV19 and TRBJ1-1; no definite D call. Germline loops: CDR1 LNHDA, CDR2 SQIVND (reference sequence). CDR3 size: 14 residues. V was clipped by 1 base and J by 4 bases, with 10 bases between them. CDR3 residues: CASSIGMLGTEAFF. The CDR3 DNA follows: TGTGCCAGTAGTATAGGTATGTTGGGCACTGAAGCTTTCTTT. The full variable domain, rest sourced from reference TRBV19 and TRBJ1-1, is DGGITQSPKYLFRKEGQNVTLSCEQNLNHDAMYWYRQDPGQGLRLIYYSQIVNDFQKGDIAEGYSVSREKKESFPLTVTSAQKNPTAFYLCASSIGMLGTEAFFGQGTRLTVV.

The V call is TRBV19, the J call TRBJ1-2; 9 positions agree with TRBD1. The J segment lost 4 bases and the V segment lost 4 bases, leaving 7 bases of the junction unmatched. The CDR3 totals 15 residues. Per the germline V gene, CDR1 is LNHDA and CDR2 is SQIVND (reference sequence). The CDR3 region is CASSNRGLLGYGYTF. The CDR3 coding sequence is TGTGCCAGTAGTAACAGGGGGCTTCTCGGCTATGGCTACACCTTC.

V gene TRBV14 combines with J gene TRBJ2-1; D not certain. V lost 2 bases, J lost 8 bases, and 4 bases lay in between. The germline V gene encodes CDR1 SGHDN and CDR2 FVKESK. CDR3 length equals 11 residues. CDR3 sequence reads: CASSQSHEQFF. The CDR3 region has the DNA TGTGCCAGCAGCCAATCTCATGAGCAGTTCTTC.

The rearrangement joins TRBV7-9 to TRBJ2-7, with 8 bases matching TRBD1. The CDR3 sequence is 16 residues long. V was clipped by 5 bases and J by 4 bases; unmatched bases: 13. Germline values: CDR1 SEHNR, CDR2 FQNEAQ (reference sequence). This CDR3 reads CASSVGQGGYNYEQYF. DNA of the CDR3: TGTGCCAGCAGCGTAGGACAGGGTGGTTACAATTACGAGCAGTACTTC.

This clone was picked up one time. V gene TRBV28 combines with J gene TRBJ2-7, with 12 positions matching TRBD2. Germline values: CDR1 MDHEN, CDR2 SYDVKM. The CDR3 consists of 17 residues. J gave up 4 bases and V 2 bases, and 9 bases lay outside the gene matches. This CDR3 is CASSLNWATSGRYEQYF. The CDR3 DNA is TGTGCCAGCAGTTTAAATTGGGCGACTAGCGGGAGATACGAGCAGTACTTC.

CDR3 sequence reads: CSVYGTSGSSTDTQYF. CDR3 sequence (DNA): TGCAGCGTCTACGGGACTAGCGGGAGCAGCACAGATACGCAGTATTTT. The chain combines TRBV29-1 with TRBJ2-3; 14 bases line up with TRBD2. The CDR3 contains 16 residues. Germline loops: CDR1 SQVTM, CDR2 ANQGSEA. Trimming at V came to 6 bases and at J to 0 bases, leaving 5 bases not matched to a gene.

CDR3 loop: CASSTTGGGGTQYF. The CDR3 DNA is TGTGCCAGCAGTACGACCGGGGGCGGCGGGACCCAGTACTTC. The V gene is TRBV6-5, the J gene TRBJ2-5; D tentatively fits TRBD1 or TRBD2 (6 bases each). Germline assignment: CDR1 MNHEY and CDR2 SVGAGI. V lost 5 bases and J 7 bases, leaving 17 bases between the germline ends. This CDR3 contains 14 residues.

The rearrangement links TRBV7-6 to TRBJ2-6, with 8 nucleotides matching TRBD1. J gave up 4 bases and V 4 bases, and 3 bases lay outside the gene matches. In germline, CDR1 is SGHVS, CDR2 FNYEAQ. This CDR3 contains 15 residues. The CDR3 DNA follows: TGTGCCAGCAGCTACACAGGGGGAGGGGCCAACGTCCTGACTTTC. Amino acids: CASSYTGGGANVLTF.

This sequence joins TRBV5-1 and TRBJ1-4, with D hard to call. V lost 1 base to trimming and J lost 0 bases, with 4 bases between them. The CDR3 loop spans 14 amino acids. Germline V gives CDR1 SGHRS, CDR2 YFSETQ. The CDR3 protein is CASSLSSTNEKLFF. The CDR3 coding sequence is TGCGCCAGCAGCTTGTCTTCAACTAATGAAAAACTGTTTTTT.